These 2 T cell receptor beta chains were all obtained from the same sample, sequenced in a study of T cell responses to AZD1222 COVID-19 vaccine (dated by TCRdb to the early 2020s). The time point label here, explained by the study, means: about 28 days (+/-7) after the second vaccine dose. The library was prepared using the immunoSEQ multiplex PCR assay. TCRdb limited this immuneACCESS table to in-frame rearrangements with V and J called. A share of clones is missing; checked studies link under half to unresolved V genes, and the rest is unexplained. The sample includes 95,000 to 110,000 clones, with 85% to 95% observed a single time. 5.5% to 7% of the sample goes to the ten largest clones. The sequencing used peripheral blood, collected 28 days after the second AZD1222 dose. These receptors all come from an adult who received the AZD1222 COVID-19 vaccine.

This chain uses TRBV7-2 with TRBJ1-1, with 7 bases fitting TRBD1. The V segment lost 2 bases and the J segment 6 bases; nucleotides outside the gene matches: 9. The CDR3 has 15 residues. The germline gives CDR1 SGHTA, CDR2 FQGNSA. CDR3 in DNA: TGTGCCAGCAGCTTACAAGGGAACGACAGGGCTGAAGCTTTCTTT. This encodes CASSLQGNDRAEAFF.

The sample holds a few counts of this clone. V gene TRBV7-9 combines with J gene TRBJ2-1; TRBD1 matches at 10 bases. Per the germline V gene, CDR1 is SEHNR and CDR2 is FQNEAQ (reference sequence). The CDR3 totals 14 residues. The ends lost 5 bases at V and 9 bases at J; junction bases unmatched: 7. Here the CDR3 DNA reads TGTGCCAGCAGCCCGTGGACAGGGGGTCTTGAGCAGTTCTTC. It yields the protein CASSPWTGGLEQFF.